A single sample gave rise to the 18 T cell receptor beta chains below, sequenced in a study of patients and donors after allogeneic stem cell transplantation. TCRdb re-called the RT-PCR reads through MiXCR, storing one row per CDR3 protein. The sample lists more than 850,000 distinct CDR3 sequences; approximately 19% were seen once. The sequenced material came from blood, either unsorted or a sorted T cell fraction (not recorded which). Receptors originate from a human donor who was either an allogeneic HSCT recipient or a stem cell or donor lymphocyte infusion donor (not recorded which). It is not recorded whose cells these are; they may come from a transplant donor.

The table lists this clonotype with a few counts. The CDR3 DNA is TGTGCCAGCAGTTCTAGGGACACAACCCATTTT. It specifies CASSSRDTTHF. This chain links TRBV12-3 or TRBV12-4 with TRBJ1-5, with D possibly being TRBD1 (6 bases). The CDR3 contains 11 residues. V lost 4 bases to trimming and J lost 16 bases, with 14 bases between them.

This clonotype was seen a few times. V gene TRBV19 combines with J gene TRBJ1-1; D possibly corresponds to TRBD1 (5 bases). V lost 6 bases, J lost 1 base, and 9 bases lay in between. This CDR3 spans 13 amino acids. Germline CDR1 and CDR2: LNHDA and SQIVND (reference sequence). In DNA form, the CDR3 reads TGTGCCAGTAGCAGGGCTAGGAACACTGAAGCTTTCTTT. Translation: CASSRARNTEAFF.

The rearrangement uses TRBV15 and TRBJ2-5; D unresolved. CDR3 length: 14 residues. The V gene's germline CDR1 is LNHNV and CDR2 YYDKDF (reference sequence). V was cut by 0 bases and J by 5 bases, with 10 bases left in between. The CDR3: CATSRDKYLETQYF. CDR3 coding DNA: TGTGCCACCAGCAGAGATAAGTACCTGGAGACCCAGTACTTC. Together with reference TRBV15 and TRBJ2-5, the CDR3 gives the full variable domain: DAMVIQNPRYQVTQFGKPVTLSCSQTLNHNVMYWYQQKSSQAPKLLFHYYDKDFNNEADTPDNFQSRRPNTSFCFLDIRSPGLGDTAMYLCATSRDKYLETQYFGPGTRLLVL.

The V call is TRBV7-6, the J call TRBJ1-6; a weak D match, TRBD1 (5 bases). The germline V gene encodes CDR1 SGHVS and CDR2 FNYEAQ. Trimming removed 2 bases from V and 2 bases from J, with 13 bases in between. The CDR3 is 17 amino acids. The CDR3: CASSLRGTGAYNSPLHF. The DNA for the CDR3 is TGTGCCAGCAGCTTAAGAGGGACGGGCGCCTATAATTCACCCCTCCACTTT.

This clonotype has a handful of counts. The CDR3 is CASSEPKAGELFF. CDR3 nucleotide sequence: TGTGCCAGCAGTGAACCCAAGGCCGGGGAGCTGTTTTTT. The rearrangement links TRBV25-1 to TRBJ2-2; D unresolved. This CDR3 contains 13 residues. V was clipped by 2 bases and J by 6 bases, with 7 bases between them. The germline V gene encodes CDR1 MGHDK and CDR2 SYGVNS.

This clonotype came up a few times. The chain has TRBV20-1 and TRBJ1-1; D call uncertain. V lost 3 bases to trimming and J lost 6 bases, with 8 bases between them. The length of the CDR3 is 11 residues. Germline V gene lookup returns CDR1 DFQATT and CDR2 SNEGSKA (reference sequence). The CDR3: CSARSYSEAFF. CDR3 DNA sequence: TGCAGTGCTAGGAGTTACTCTGAAGCTTTCTTT.

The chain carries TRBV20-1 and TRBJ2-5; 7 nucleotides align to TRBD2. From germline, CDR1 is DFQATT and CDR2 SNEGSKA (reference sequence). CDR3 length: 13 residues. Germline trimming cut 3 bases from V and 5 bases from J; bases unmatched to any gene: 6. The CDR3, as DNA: TGCAGTGCTAGGGCGCGGGGGTGGGAGACCCAGTACTTC. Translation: CSARARGWETQYF.

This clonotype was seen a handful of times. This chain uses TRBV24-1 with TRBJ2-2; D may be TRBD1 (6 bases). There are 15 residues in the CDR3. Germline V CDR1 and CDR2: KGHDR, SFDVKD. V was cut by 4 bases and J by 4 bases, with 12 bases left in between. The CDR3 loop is CATSDPGQLTGELFF. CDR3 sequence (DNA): TGTGCCACCAGTGACCCCGGACAGCTCACCGGGGAGCTGTTTTTT.

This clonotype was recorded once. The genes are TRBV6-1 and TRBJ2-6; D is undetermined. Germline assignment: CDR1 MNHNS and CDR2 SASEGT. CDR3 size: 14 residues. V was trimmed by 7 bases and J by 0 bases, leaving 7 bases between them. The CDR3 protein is CASKRSSGANVLTF. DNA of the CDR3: TGTGCCAGCAAGAGGAGCTCTGGGGCCAACGTCCTGACTTTC.

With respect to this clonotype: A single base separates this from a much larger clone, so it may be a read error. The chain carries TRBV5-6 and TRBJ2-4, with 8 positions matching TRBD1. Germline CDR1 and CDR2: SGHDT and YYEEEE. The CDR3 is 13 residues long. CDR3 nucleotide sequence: TGTGCCAGCGGCTTGGACAGGGTCAACATTCAGTACTTC. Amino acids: CASGLDRVNIQYF.

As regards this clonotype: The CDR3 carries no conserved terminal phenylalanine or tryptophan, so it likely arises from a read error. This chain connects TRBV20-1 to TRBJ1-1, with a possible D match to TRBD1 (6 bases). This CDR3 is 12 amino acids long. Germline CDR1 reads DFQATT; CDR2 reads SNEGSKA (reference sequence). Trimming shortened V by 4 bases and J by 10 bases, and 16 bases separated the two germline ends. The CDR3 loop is CSAKTRGERAFL. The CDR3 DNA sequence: TGCAGTGCTAAGACCAGGGGCGAGCGAGCTTTCCTT.

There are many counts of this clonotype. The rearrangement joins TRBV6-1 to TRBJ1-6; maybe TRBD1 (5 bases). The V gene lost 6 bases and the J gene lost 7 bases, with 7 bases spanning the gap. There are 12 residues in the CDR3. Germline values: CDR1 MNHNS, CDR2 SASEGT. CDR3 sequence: CASRGGNSPLHF. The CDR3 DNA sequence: TGTGCCAGCAGGGGGGGGAATTCACCCCTCCACTTT.

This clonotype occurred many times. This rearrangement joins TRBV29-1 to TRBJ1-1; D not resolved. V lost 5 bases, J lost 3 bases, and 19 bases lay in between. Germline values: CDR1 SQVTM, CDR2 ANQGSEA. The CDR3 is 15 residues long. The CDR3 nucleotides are TGCAGCGTTACCTATGTAGGGAGGGTGCACACTGAAGCTTTCTTT. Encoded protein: CSVTYVGRVHTEAFF. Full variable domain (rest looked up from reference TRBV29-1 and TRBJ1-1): SAVISQKPSRDICQRGTSLTIQCQVDSQVTMMFWYRQQPGQSLTLIATANQGSEATYESGFVIDKFPISRPNLTFSTLTVSNMSPEDSSIYLCSVTYVGRVHTEAFFGQGTRLTVV.

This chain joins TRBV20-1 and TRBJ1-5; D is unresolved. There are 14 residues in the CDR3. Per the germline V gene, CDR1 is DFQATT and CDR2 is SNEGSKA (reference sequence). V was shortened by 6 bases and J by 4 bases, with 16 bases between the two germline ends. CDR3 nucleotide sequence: TGCAGTGCCTTGAGGCGGGGAGGTAATCAGCCCCAGCATTTT. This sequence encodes CSALRRGGNQPQHF.

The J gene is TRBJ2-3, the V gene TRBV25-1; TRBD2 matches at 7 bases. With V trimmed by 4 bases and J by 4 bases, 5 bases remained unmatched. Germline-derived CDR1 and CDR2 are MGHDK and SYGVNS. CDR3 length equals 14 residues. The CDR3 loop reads CASSGWGGADTQYF. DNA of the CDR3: TGTGCCAGCAGTGGGTGGGGGGGGGCAGATACGCAGTATTTT. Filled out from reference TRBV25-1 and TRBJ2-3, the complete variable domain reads EADIYQTPRYLVIGTGKKITLECSQTMGHDKMYWYQQDPGMELHLIHYSYGVNSTEKGDLSSESTVSRIRTEHFPLTLESARPSHTSQYLCASSGWGGADTQYFGPGTRLTVL.

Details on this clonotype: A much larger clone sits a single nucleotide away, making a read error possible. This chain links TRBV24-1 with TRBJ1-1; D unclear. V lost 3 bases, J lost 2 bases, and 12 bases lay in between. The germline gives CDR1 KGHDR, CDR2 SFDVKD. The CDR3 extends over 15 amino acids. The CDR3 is CATSDKRQTNTEAFF. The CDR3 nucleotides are TGTGCCACCAGTGATAAGCGACAAACCAACACTGAAGCTTTCTTT.

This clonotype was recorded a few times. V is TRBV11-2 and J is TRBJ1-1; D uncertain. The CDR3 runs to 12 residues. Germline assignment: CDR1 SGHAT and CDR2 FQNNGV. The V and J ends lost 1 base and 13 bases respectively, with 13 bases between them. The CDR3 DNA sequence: TGTGCCAGCAGCTTAGGGGGAGGAGTAGGTTTCTTT. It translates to CASSLGGGVGFF.

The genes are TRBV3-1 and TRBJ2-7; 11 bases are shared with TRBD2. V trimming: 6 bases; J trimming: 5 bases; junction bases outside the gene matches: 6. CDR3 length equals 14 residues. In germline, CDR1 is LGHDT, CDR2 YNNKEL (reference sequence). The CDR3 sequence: CASSSSGRTHEQYF. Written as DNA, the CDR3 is TGTGCCAGCAGTTCTAGCGGGAGGACCCACGAGCAGTACTTC.